One T cell receptor beta chain is described in this entry. The antigen remains unidentified. This sample is part of a study of CD4 T cells in relation to SARS-CoV-2 and coronaviruses. CD4+ T cells from unexposed donors were obtained before the COVID-19 pandemic (2011-2018). CD4+ T cells were isolated from the cells after around 9 days of culture. TCRdb keeps only in-frame clones here, not all; method: immunoSEQ multiplex PCR. The sample yields some 21,000 clones, 74% seen once. Per the germline V gene, CDR1 is MGHDK and CDR2 is SYGVNS. There are 11 residues in the CDR3. V was clipped by 8 bases and J by 3 bases, with 8 bases between them.

Sequencing used CD4+ T cells from PBMCs, cultured in vitro. The genes are TRBV25-1 and TRBJ2-7; the D is unclear. The receptor comes from a human donor in good health. The CDR3 spells CASAVYYEQYF. The CDR3 DNA sequence: TGTGCCAGCGCTGTATACTACGAGCAGTACTTC.